A single sample is the source of the 18 T cell receptor beta chains below, sequenced in a study of blood T cell repertoires in COVID-19 (TCRdb year 2020). Library creation used the immunoSEQ multiplex PCR assay. What TCRdb holds here is the immuneACCESS table cut down to in-frame rearrangements. Part of the clones is not present; checked against another copy, under half of the missing clones reflect an unresolved V gene, and the others are unexplained. Recorded for this sample are 200,000 to 250,000 clones; around 87% of them occurred a single time. The ten biggest clones cover less than 8.5% of the sample. Sequencing input: peripheral blood. The receptors derive from a woman between 70 and 85 years old with active or convalescent COVID-19.

The V gene is TRBV5-1, the J gene TRBJ1-2, with 11 bases identical to TRBD1. This CDR3 has 17 residues. Germline CDR1 is SGHRS and CDR2 is YFSETQ. Germline trimming cut 0 bases from V and 4 bases from J; bases unmatched to any gene: 8. This CDR3 is CASSLDGQGAIGYGYTF. DNA of the CDR3: TGCGCCAGCAGCTTGGATGGACAGGGGGCCATCGGCTATGGCTACACCTTC.

This chain joins TRBV30 and TRBJ2-7, with D perhaps matching TRBD1 (6 bases). This CDR3 spans 17 amino acids. The germline V gene encodes CDR1 GTSNPN and CDR2 SVGIG (reference sequence). Trimming shortened V by 1 base and J by 3 bases, and 22 bases separated the two germline ends. The CDR3 reads CAWSEGTGSKGDYEQYF. The CDR3, as DNA: TGTGCCTGGAGTGAGGGAACAGGGTCTAAAGGAGACTACGAGCAGTACTTC. Full variable domain (remainder filled in from reference TRBV30 and TRBJ2-7): SQTIHQWPATLVQPVGSPLSLECTVEGTSNPNLYWYRQAAGRGLQLLFYSVGIGQISSEVPQNLSASRPQDRQFILSSKKLLLSDSGFYLCAWSEGTGSKGDYEQYFGPGTRLTVT.

V usage is TRBV5-1 and J usage is TRBJ2-7; D is unclear. The germline V and J ends were trimmed by 7 bases and 3 bases, with 8 bases remaining between them. Germline V gene lookup returns CDR1 SGHRS and CDR2 YFSETQ. The CDR3 extends over 11 amino acids. DNA for the CDR3: TGCGCCAGCTCGCAGAACTACGAGCAGTACTTC. Its protein product is CASSQNYEQYF.

The rearrangement uses TRBV6-2 or TRBV6-3 and TRBJ2-7, with D possibly matching TRBD2 (6 bases). The CDR3 runs to 13 residues. V was trimmed by 6 bases and J by 3 bases, leaving 12 bases between them. Germline CDR1 is MNHEY and CDR2 is SVGEGT. The CDR3 region is CASSRLGGYEQYF. As DNA, the CDR3 is TGTGCCAGCAGCCGATTGGGGGGCTACGAGCAGTACTTC.

This clone has only one observation. The rearrangement uses TRBV7-9 and TRBJ2-5; perhaps TRBD2 as D (6 bases). The germline gives CDR1 SEHNR, CDR2 FQNEAQ (reference sequence). V dropped 3 bases and J dropped 5 bases, with 16 bases sitting between them. This CDR3 is built from 15 residues. The CDR3 reads CASSLMELRGETQYF. In DNA form, the CDR3 reads TGTGCCAGCAGCTTGATGGAGCTTCGGGGGGAGACCCAGTACTTC. The full variable domain, its missing parts supplied by reference TRBV7-9 and TRBJ2-5, is DTGVSQNPRHKITKRGQNVTFRCDPISEHNRLYWYRQTLGQGPEFLTYFQNEAQLEKSRLLSDRFSAERPKGSFSTLEIQRTEQGDSAMYLCASSLMELRGETQYFGPGTRLLVL.

This chain links TRBV7-9 with TRBJ2-1, with 16 bases aligning to TRBD2. This CDR3 has 16 residues. J lost 15 bases, V lost 5 bases, and 13 bases had no gene match. Germline V gene lookup returns CDR1 SEHNR and CDR2 FQNEAQ (reference sequence). DNA for the CDR3: TGTGCCAGCAGCCGCTCCTCCGGGACTAGCGGGGGGGCCCCGTTCTTC. Protein product: CASSRSSGTSGGAPFF.

The chain uses TRBV4-2 and TRBJ2-2; D is undetermined. The V end lost 1 base, the J end lost 3 bases, and 6 bases lay between the germline ends. Germline CDR1 is LGHNA and CDR2 is YNFKEQ. This CDR3 comprises 14 residues. CDR3 bases: TGTGCCAGCAGCCAAGTTGAGCACACCGGGGAGCTGTTTTTT. Translation gives CASSQVEHTGELFF.

V gene TRBV18 combines with J gene TRBJ1-5, with unresolved D. The CDR3 covers 15 residues. Trimming took off 2 bases at V and 5 bases at J, with 13 bases between the two ends. From germline, CDR1 is KGHSH and CDR2 LQKENI. The CDR3 sequence is CASSPDLGADQPQHF. The CDR3 DNA is TGTGCCAGCTCACCAGACCTTGGCGCGGATCAGCCCCAGCATTTT.

In the case of this clone: The identical CDR3 is also encoded by other nucleotide sequences in the sample. The J gene is TRBJ1-6, the V gene TRBV18, with D hard to call. Between the trimmed V and J ends, which lost 3 bases and 0 bases, there was a span of 6 bases. This CDR3 region has 15 residues. Germline CDR1 and CDR2: KGHSH and LQKENI. The CDR3 sequence: CASSPKSSYNSPLHF. CDR3 DNA sequence: TGTGCCAGCTCACCTAAATCCTCCTATAATTCACCCCTCCACTTT.

The chain employs TRBV14 and TRBJ2-1; D is possibly TRBD2 (5 bases). CDR1 and CDR2 from the germline V gene are SGHDN and FVKESK. V was cut by 4 bases and J by 11 bases, with 15 bases left in between. The CDR3 is 13 amino acids. CDR3 in amino acids: CASSPVSGYKQFF. The CDR3, as DNA: TGTGCCAGCAGCCCCGTAAGCGGTTACAAGCAGTTCTTC. The entire variable domain, with the rest obtained from reference TRBV14 and TRBJ2-1, is as follows: EAGVTQFPSHSVIEKGQTVTLRCDPISGHDNLYWYRRVMGKEIKFLLHFVKESKQDESGMPNNRFLAERTGGTYSTLKVQPAELEDSGVYFCASSPVSGYKQFFGPGTRLTVL.

In DNA, the CDR3 is TGCGCCAGCAGTCCTGGGACAGGGGGCCTTGGCTACACCTTC. It is translated as CASSPGTGGLGYTF. The chain employs TRBV23-1 and TRBJ1-2; 12 bases are shared with TRBD1. TRBV23-1 is flagged as an ORF with uncertain function. J lost 7 bases, V lost 4 bases, and 4 bases had no gene match. The CDR3 has 14 residues.

The chain is built from TRBV7-8 and TRBJ2-1; 9 bases align to TRBD2. There are 18 residues in the CDR3. The junction had 14 bases not matched to a gene; V was cut back by 8 bases and J by 0 bases. Germline V gene data show CDR1 as SGHVS and CDR2 as FQNEAQ. This CDR3 is CASRYGRRGGSSYNEQFF. The CDR3 DNA reads TGTGCCAGCCGATACGGTCGGCGGGGGGGCTCCTCCTACAATGAGCAGTTCTTC. The variable domain in full, with the rest retrieved from reference TRBV7-8 and TRBJ2-1, is GAGVSQSPRYKVAKRGQDVALRCDPISGHVSLFWYQQALGQGPEFLTYFQNEAQLDKSGLPSDRFFAERPEGSVSTLKIQRTQQEDSAVYLCASRYGRRGGSSYNEQFFGPGTRLTVL.

The rearrangement links TRBV11-2 to TRBJ2-1; D unresolved. Trimming shortened V by 5 bases and J by 0 bases, and 11 bases separated the two germline ends. CDR1 is SGHAT, CDR2 FQNNGV, per germline. The CDR3 covers 15 residues. The CDR3 nucleotides are TGTGCCAGCAGCCTCATAGCTACCTCCTACAATGAGCAGTTCTTC. Its translation is CASSLIATSYNEQFF.

J is TRBJ2-3 and V is TRBV18; D gene unclear. V was cut by 6 bases and J by 0 bases, with 4 bases left in between. Germline V gene lookup returns CDR1 KGHSH and CDR2 LQKENI. This CDR3 region has 12 residues. The CDR3 DNA is TGTGCCAGCTCCCAGAGCACAGATACGCAGTATTTT. This sequence encodes CASSQSTDTQYF.

V is TRBV6-5 and J is TRBJ1-6, with TRBD1 as a possible D gene (5 bases). Trimming pared 6 bases from V and 6 bases from J, leaving 15 bases between. The length of the CDR3 is 15 residues. Germline values: CDR1 MNHEY, CDR2 SVGAGI. The CDR3 sequence is CASRYFRQPNSPLHF. The CDR3 nucleotides read TGTGCCAGCAGATATTTTAGACAGCCTAATTCACCCCTCCACTTT.

The chain is built from TRBV6-1 and TRBJ2-4; 7 bases are shared with TRBD2. The V and J ends lost 1 base and 10 bases, in that order; junction bases with no gene match: 1. CDR3 length equals 12 residues. The germline CDR1 and CDR2 sequences are MNHNS and SASEGT. This CDR3 is CASSEGGGIQYF. CDR3 bases: TGTGCCAGCAGTGAAGGGGGGGGAATTCAGTACTTC.

The rearrangement uses TRBV5-1 and TRBJ1-2; tentatively, D is TRBD1 (6 bases). V lost 5 bases and J 0 bases, leaving 11 bases between the germline ends. Germline V CDR1 and CDR2: SGHRS, YFSETQ. CDR3 size: 14 residues. For the CDR3, the DNA is TGCGCCAGCAGAGATACAGGGACTAACTATGGCTACACCTTC. It translates to CASRDTGTNYGYTF.

The chain recombines TRBV29-1 with TRBJ1-1, with D maybe TRBD1 (6 bases). CDR1 is SQVTM and CDR2 is ANQGSEA in the germline V gene. The CDR3 loop spans 13 amino acids. With 7 bases removed from V and 2 bases from J, the gap between germline ends came to 14 bases. In DNA form, the CDR3 reads TGCAGCGCTACACAGGGTCCCAACACTGAAGCTTTCTTT. It encodes CSATQGPNTEAFF.